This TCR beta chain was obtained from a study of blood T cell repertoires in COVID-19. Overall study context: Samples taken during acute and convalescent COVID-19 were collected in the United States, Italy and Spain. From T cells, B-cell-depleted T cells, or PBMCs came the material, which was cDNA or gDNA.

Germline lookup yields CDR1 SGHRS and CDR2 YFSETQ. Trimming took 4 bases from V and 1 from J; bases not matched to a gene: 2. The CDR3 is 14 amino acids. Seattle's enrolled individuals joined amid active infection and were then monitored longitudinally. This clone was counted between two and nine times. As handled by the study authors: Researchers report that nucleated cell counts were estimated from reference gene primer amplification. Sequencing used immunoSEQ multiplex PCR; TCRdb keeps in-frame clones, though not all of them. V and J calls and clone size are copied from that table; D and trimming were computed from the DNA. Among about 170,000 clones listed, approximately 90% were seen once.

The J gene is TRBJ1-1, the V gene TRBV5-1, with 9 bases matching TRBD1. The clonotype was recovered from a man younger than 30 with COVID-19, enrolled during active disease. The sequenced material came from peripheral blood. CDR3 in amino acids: CASSTGQGNTEAFF. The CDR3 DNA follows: TGCGCCAGCAGCACGGGACAGGGGAACACTGAAGCTTTCTTT. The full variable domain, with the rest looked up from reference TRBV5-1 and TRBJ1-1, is KAGVTQTPRYLIKTRGQQVTLSCSPISGHRSVSWYQQTPGQGLQFLFEYFSETQRNKGNFPGRFSGRQFSNSRSEMNVSTLELGDSALYLCASSTGQGNTEAFFGQGTRLTVV.